This TCR beta chain was captured in a study of T cells in localized non-small cell lung cancer. V was cut by 2 bases and J by 8 bases, with 4 bases left in between. The CDR3 is made up of 11 amino acids. CDR1 is SGHDT and CDR2 is YYEEEE in the germline V gene. For this clone: What it binds is not known.

Study-level results: Appearances in adjacent lung were noted for a median 57 of the top 100 tumor clones. Uninvolved adjacent lung, not tumor, had the highest T cell clonality. Heterogeneity remains possible, as sequencing covered one tumor region only.

Only in-frame clones appear in the TCRdb table, and some are missing; sequencing was by immunoSEQ multiplex PCR. The sample lists around 34,000 clones; 93% were seen once. J is TRBJ2-2 and V is TRBV5-6; D not certain. The material sequenced was peripheral blood, taken before any cancer treatment. The receptor was derived from a female donor at least 60 years old with stage I lung adenocarcinoma. This CDR3 is CASSFQGELFF. The CDR3 region has the DNA TGTGCCAGCAGCTTCCAGGGGGAGCTGTTTTTT.